Here is one TCR beta chain with its context. What it binds is not known. V was shortened by 5 bases and J by 5 bases, with 7 bases between the two germline ends. Germline assignment: CDR1 SGHVS and CDR2 FNYEAQ. The CDR3 contains 11 residues. Treg sorting used a CD4+CD25+CD127-/low gate. Constant-region reverse primers amplified full-length variable regions, followed by semi-nested Nested Universal Primer A PCR. TCRdb re-called the 5' RACE reads with MiXCR, one entry per CDR3 protein. This table holds about 10,000 distinct CDR3 sequences, roughly 27% found once. The study's findings and limits: Larger-cohort validation covered only one TCR beta V-J rearrangement.

This clonotype originated in a female donor with breast cancer. Sequenced material: Tregs sorted from blood. The V and J genes are TRBV7-6 and TRBJ2-7; D remains unclear. The CDR3 region has the DNA TGTGCCAGCAGCCTTACCAACGAGCAGTACTTC. This sequence encodes CASSLTNEQYF.